This note documents a single TCR beta chain sequence. This sample is drawn from a study of cytomegalovirus exposure and HLA in healthy donors. Germline values: CDR1 SGHRS, CDR2 YFSETQ. This CDR3 has 14 amino acids. V shed 4 bases and J shed 5 bases, with 15 bases lying between them. Generated by immunoSEQ multiplex PCR, the TCRdb table keeps only in-frame clones and is missing some. The sample carries 300,000 to 400,000 clones, roughly 86% recorded once. Sequenced sample: PBMCs. This TCR derives from a young man in good health and CMV-seronegative. J is TRBJ1-1 and V is TRBV5-1; D perhaps matches TRBD1 (5 bases). This chain's CDR3 is CASSPGPGGTEAFF. As DNA, the CDR3 is TGCGCCAGCAGCCCCGGCCCGGGGGGGACTGAAGCTTTCTTT.